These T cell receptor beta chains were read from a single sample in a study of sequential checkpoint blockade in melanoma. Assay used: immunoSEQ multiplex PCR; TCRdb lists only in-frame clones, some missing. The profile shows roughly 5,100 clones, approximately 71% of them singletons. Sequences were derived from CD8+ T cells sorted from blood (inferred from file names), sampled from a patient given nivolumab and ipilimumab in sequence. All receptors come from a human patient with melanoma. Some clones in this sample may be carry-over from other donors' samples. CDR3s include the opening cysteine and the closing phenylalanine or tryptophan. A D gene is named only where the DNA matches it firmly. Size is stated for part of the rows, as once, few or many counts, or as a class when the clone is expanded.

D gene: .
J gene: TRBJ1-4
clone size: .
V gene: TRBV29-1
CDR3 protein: CSAQSEKLFF
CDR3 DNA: TGCAGCGCCCAATCTGAAAAACTGTTTTTT

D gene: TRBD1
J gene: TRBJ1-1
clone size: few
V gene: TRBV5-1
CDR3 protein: CASTWLGTGELAFF
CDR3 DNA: TGCGCCAGCACTTGGTTAGGGACAGGGGAGTTAGCTTTCTTT

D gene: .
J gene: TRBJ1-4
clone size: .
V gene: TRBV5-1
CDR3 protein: CASSLAPGTRTLEKLFF
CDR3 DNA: TGCGCCAGCAGCTTGGCCCCGGGTACACGGACATTAGAAAAACTGTTTTTT

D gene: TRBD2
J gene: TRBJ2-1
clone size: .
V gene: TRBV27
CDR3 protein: CASSQRGGNNEQFF
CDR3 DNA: TGTGCCAGCAGCCAGCGGGGGGGGAACAATGAGCAGTTCTTC

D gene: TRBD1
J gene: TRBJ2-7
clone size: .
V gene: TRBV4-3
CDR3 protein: CASSQDRDSPYEQYF
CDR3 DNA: TGCGCCAGCAGCCAAGACCGGGACAGCCCCTACGAGCAGTACTTC

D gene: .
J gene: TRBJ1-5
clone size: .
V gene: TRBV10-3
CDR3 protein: CAISESGDSNQPQHF
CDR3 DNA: TGTGCCATCAGTGAGTCAGGAGATAGCAATCAGCCCCAGCATTTT

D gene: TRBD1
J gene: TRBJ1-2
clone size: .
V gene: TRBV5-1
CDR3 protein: CASSSEDRGYGYTF
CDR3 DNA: TGCGCCAGCAGCTCCGAGGACAGGGGCTATGGCTACACCTTC

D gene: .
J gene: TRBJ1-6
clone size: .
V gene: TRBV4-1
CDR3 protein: CASSPIGLGNSPLHF
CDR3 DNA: TGCGCCAGCAGTCCTATCGGACTAGGGAATTCACCCCTCCACTTT

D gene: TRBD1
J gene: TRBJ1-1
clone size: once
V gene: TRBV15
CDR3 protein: CATSPTGGNTEAFF
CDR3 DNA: TGTGCCACCAGCCCAACAGGGGGGAACACTGAAGCTTTCTTT

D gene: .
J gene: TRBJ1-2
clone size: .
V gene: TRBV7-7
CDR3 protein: CASSLPDTPLNYGYTF
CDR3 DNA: TGTGCCAGCAGCTTACCTGATACTCCCCTTAACTATGGCTACACCTTC

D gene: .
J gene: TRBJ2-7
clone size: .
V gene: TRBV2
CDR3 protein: CASSERAGAALEQYF
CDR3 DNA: TGTGCCAGCAGTGAAAGGGCGGGGGCTGCCCTCGAGCAGTACTTC

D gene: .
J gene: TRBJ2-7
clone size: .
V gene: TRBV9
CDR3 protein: CASSSQAYEQYF
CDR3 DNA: TGTGCCAGCAGCTCCCAGGCCTACGAGCAGTACTTC

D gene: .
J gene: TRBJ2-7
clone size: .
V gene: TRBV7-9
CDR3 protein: CASSTDNLYEQYF
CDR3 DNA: TGTGCCAGCAGCACGGACAATCTCTACGAGCAGTACTTC

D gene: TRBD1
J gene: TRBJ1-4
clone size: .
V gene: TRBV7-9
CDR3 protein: CASSLPTGRVGEKLFF
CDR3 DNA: TGTGCCAGCAGCTTACCGACAGGGCGAGTGGGAGAAAAACTGTTTTTT

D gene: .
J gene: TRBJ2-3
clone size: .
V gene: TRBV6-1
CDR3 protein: CASESGASSTDTQYF
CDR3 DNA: TGTGCCAGTGAATCGGGAGCCTCTAGCACAGATACGCAGTATTTT

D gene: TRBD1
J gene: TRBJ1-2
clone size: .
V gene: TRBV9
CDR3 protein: CASSGTGGGRGYTF
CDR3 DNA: TGTGCCAGCAGCGGTACAGGGGGAGGTCGCGGCTACACCTTC

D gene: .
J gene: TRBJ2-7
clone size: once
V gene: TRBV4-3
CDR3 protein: CASSQDRAGYEQYF
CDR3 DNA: TGCGCCAGCAGCCAAGATAGGGCGGGCTACGAGCAGTACTTC

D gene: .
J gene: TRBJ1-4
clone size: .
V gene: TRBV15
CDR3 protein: CATKNTGSEKLFF
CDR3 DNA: TGTGCCACCAAAAATACAGGATCTGAAAAACTGTTTTTT

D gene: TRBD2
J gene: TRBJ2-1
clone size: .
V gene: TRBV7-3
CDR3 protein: CASSAEAGGEYNEQFF
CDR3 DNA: TGTGCCAGCAGCGCCGAGGCGGGGGGGGAATACAATGAGCAGTTCTTC

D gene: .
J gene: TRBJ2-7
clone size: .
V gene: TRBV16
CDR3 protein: CASSQPQTPNPYEQYF
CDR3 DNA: TGTGCCAGCAGCCAACCCCAGACACCCAACCCCTACGAGCAGTACTTC

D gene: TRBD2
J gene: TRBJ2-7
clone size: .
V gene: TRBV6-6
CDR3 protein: CASKERGAPRSYEQYF
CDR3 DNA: TGTGCCAGCAAGGAGCGGGGGGCACCTCGCTCCTACGAGCAGTACTTC

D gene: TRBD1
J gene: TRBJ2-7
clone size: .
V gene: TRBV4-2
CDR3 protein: CASSQSVADRAYEQYF
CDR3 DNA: TGTGCCAGCAGCCAAAGCGTGGCAGACAGGGCCTACGAGCAGTACTTC

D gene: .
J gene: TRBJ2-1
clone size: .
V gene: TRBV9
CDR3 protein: CASESSYNEQFF
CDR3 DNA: TGTGCCAGCGAGAGTTCCTACAATGAGCAGTTCTTC

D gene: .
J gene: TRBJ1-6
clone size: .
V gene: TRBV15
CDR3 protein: CATSRKGHLNNSPLHF
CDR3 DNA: TGTGCCACCAGCAGAAAAGGACATCTCAATAATTCACCCCTCCACTTT

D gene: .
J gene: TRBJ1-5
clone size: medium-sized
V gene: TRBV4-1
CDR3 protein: CASSQDTGINQPQHF
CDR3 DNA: TGCGCCAGCAGCCAAGATACAGGGATCAATCAGCCCCAGCATTTT

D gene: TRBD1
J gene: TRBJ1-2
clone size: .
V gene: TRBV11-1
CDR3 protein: CASSPGGNYGYTF
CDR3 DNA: TGTGCCAGCAGTCCAGGGGGTAACTATGGCTACACCTTC

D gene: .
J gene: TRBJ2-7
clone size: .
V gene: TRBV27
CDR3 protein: CASSPPGPGGPYEQYF
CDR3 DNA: TGTGCCAGCAGTCCCCCCGGACCGGGGGGCCCCTACGAGCAGTACTTC

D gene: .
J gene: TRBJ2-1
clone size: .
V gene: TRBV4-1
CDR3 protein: CASSQEGRSSYNEQFF
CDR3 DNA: TGCGCCAGCAGCCAAGAGGGGAGGAGCTCCTACAATGAGCAGTTCTTC

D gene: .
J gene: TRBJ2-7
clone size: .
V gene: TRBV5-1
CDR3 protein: CASSLSSGYEQYF
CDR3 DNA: TGCGCCAGCAGCTTGTCTAGTGGCTACGAGCAGTACTTC

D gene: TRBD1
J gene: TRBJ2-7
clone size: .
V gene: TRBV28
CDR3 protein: CASSLDRGRKDEQYF
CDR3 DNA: TGTGCCAGCAGTCTAGACAGGGGGCGGAAGGACGAGCAGTACTTC

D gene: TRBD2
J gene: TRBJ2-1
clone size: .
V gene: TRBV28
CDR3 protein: CASSTRLAGATSSYNEQFF
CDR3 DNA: TGTGCCAGCAGTACCCGACTAGCGGGGGCCACTAGCTCCTACAATGAGCAGTTCTTC

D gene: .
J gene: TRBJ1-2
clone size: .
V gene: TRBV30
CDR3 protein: CAWTPGRGSYGYTF
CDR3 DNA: TGTGCCTGGACCCCCGGGCGAGGGAGCTATGGCTACACCTTC

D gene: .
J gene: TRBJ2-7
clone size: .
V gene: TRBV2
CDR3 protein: CASAGRYEQYF
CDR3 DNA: TGTGCCAGCGCAGGGCGTTACGAGCAGTACTTC

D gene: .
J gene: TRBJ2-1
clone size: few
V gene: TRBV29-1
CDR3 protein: CSVQTGLTYNEQFF
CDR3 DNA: TGCAGCGTTCAAACAGGGTTGACCTACAATGAGCAGTTCTTC

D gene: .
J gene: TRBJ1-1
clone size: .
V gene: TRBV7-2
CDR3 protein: CASSFTIREAFF
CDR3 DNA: TGTGCCAGCAGCTTCACTATCCGGGAAGCTTTCTTT

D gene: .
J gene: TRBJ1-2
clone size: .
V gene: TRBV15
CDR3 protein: CATSRDYTKNYGYTF
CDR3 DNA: TGTGCCACCAGCAGAGACTACACTAAGAACTATGGCTACACCTTC

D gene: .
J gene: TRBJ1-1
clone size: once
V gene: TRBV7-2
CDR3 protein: CASGQGSRAEAFF
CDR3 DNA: TGTGCCAGCGGCCAGGGGTCGAGGGCTGAAGCTTTCTTT

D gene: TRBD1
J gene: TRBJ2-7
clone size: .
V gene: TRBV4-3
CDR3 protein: CASSHPGQASIEQYF
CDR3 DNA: TGCGCCAGCAGCCACCCGGGACAGGCCTCGATAGAGCAGTACTTC

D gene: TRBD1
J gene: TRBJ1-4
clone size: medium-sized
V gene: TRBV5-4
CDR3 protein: CASSRTGGKKLFF
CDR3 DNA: TGTGCCAGCAGCAGAACAGGGGGGAAAAAACTGTTTTTT

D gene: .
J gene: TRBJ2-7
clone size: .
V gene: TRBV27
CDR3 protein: CASSLVGGEAYEQYF
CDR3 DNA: TGTGCCAGCAGTTTGGTCGGAGGGGAAGCCTACGAGCAGTACTTC

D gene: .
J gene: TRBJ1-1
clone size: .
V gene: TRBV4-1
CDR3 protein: CASSQDESGVTEAFF
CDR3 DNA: TGCGCCAGCAGCCAAGACGAGTCAGGGGTCACTGAAGCTTTCTTT

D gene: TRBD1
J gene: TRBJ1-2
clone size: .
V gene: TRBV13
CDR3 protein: CASSPGTANYGYTF
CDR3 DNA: TGTGCCAGCAGCCCAGGGACAGCTAACTATGGCTACACCTTC

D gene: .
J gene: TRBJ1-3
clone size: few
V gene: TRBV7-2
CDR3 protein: CASSLLGQGKDTIYF
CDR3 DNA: TGTGCCAGCAGCTTATTGGGGCAGGGGAAAGACACCATATATTTT

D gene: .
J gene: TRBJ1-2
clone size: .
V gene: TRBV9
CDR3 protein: CASSVGTYYGYTF
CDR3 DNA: TGTGCCAGCAGCGTTGGGACATACTATGGCTACACCTTC

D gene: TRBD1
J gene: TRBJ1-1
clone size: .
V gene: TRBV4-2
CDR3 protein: CASSQLQGVNTEAFF
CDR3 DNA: TGTGCCAGCAGTCAGCTACAGGGGGTGAACACTGAAGCTTTCTTT

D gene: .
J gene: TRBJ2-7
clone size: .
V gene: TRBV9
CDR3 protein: CASSVAYAGRYEQYF
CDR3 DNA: TGTGCCAGCAGCGTAGCTTATGCGGGCCGCTACGAGCAGTACTTC

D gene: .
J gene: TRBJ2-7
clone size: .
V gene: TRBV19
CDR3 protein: CASSIWGQGPYEQYF
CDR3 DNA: TGTGCCAGTAGTATATGGGGGCAGGGTCCCTACGAGCAGTACTTC

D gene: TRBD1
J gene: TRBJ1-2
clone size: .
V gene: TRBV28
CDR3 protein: CASSFTGGYGYTF
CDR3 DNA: TGTGCCAGCAGTTTTACAGGGGGCTATGGCTACACCTTC

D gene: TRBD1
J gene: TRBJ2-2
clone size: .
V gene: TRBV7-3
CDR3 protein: CASSLDRGVGELFF
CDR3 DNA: TGTGCCAGCAGCTTAGACAGGGGAGTCGGGGAGCTGTTTTTT

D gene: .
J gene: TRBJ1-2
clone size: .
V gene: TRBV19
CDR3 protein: CASRKGNYGYTF
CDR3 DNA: TGTGCCAGTAGAAAGGGGAACTATGGCTACACCTTC

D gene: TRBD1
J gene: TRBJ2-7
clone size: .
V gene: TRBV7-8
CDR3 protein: CASSLGQLYEQYF
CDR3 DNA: TGTGCCAGCAGCTTGGGACAGCTCTACGAGCAGTACTTC